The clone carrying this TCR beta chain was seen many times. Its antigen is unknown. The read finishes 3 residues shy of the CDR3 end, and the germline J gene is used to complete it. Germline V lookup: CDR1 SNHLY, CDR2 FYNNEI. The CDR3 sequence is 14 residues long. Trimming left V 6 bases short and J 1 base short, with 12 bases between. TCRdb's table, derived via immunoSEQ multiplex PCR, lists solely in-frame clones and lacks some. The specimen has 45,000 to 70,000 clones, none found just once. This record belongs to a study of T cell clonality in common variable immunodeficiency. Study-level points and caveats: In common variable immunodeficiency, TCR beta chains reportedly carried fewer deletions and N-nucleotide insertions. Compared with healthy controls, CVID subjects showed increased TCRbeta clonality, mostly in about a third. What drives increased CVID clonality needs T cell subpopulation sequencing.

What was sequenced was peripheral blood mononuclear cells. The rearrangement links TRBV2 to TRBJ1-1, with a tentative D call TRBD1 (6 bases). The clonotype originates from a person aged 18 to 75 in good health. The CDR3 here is CASRLTGGNTEAFF. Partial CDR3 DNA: TGTGCCAGCAGGCTGACAGGAGGGAACACTGAA.